A selection of T cell receptor beta chains follows, all from one sample in a study of cytomegalovirus exposure and HLA in healthy donors. Profiled with immunoSEQ multiplex PCR; TCRdb holds only in-frame clones, not every one. The sample has about 150,000 clones; just under 75% are singletons. The sequenced sample consisted of PBMCs. Receptors were obtained from a woman aged 18-30 years in good health and CMV-seronegative. CDR3s include the opening cysteine and the closing phenylalanine or tryptophan. A D gene is named only where the DNA matches it firmly. Some rows mark clone size as missing; the rest say once, few, many or name a class of expanded clone.

d_call: -
v_call: TRBV5-1
clone_size: -
j_call: TRBJ2-5
cdr3_aa: CASSLGLGLQETQYF
cdr3_nt: TGCGCCAGCAGCTTAGGACTGGGCCTCCAAGAGACCCAGTACTTC

d_call: TRBD1
v_call: TRBV9
clone_size: -
j_call: TRBJ1-2
cdr3_aa: CASSRQGMIGYTF
cdr3_nt: TGTGCCAGCAGCCGACAGGGTATGATAGGCTACACCTTC

d_call: -
v_call: TRBV28
clone_size: -
j_call: TRBJ1-5
cdr3_aa: CASSPPWSQAYSNQPQHF
cdr3_nt: TGTGCCAGCAGTCCGCCTTGGTCACAGGCCTATAGCAATCAGCCCCAGCATTTT

d_call: -
v_call: TRBV11-1
clone_size: -
j_call: TRBJ2-7
cdr3_aa: CASSQGTYEQYF
cdr3_nt: TGTGCCAGTTCACAGGGAACCTACGAGCAGTACTTC

d_call: TRBD1
v_call: TRBV11-2
clone_size: -
j_call: TRBJ1-2
cdr3_aa: CASSFGTGVFNYGYTF
cdr3_nt: TGTGCCAGCAGCTTTGGGACAGGGGTATTTAACTATGGCTACACCTTC

d_call: -
v_call: TRBV7-8
clone_size: once
j_call: TRBJ1-5
cdr3_aa: CASSIRGNNQPQHF
cdr3_nt: TGTGCCAGCAGCATTAGGGGCAACAATCAGCCCCAGCATTTT

d_call: -
v_call: TRBV28
clone_size: -
j_call: TRBJ1-1
cdr3_aa: CASSSSSFRGTEAFF
cdr3_nt: TGTGCCAGCAGCTCATCTTCCTTTAGGGGGACTGAAGCTTTCTTT

d_call: TRBD1
v_call: TRBV5-1
clone_size: -
j_call: TRBJ1-6
cdr3_aa: CASSLAGQGYSPLHF
cdr3_nt: TGCGCCAGCAGCTTGGCGGGACAGGGTTATTCACCCCTCCACTTT

d_call: TRBD2
v_call: TRBV27
clone_size: -
j_call: TRBJ2-2
cdr3_aa: CASSPGTSGISELFF
cdr3_nt: TGTGCCAGCAGTCCTGGGACTAGCGGGATTTCGGAGCTGTTTTTT

d_call: TRBD2
v_call: TRBV5-4
clone_size: -
j_call: TRBJ2-5
cdr3_aa: CASSQLAGRTQYF
cdr3_nt: TGTGCCAGCAGCCAACTAGCGGGGAGGACCCAGTACTTC

d_call: -
v_call: TRBV29-1
clone_size: -
j_call: TRBJ2-2
cdr3_aa: CSASRGRELFF
cdr3_nt: TGCAGCGCCTCAAGGGGTAGGGAGCTGTTTTTT

d_call: TRBD1
v_call: TRBV7-2
clone_size: -
j_call: TRBJ2-1
cdr3_aa: CASSLIGTGGEQFF
cdr3_nt: TGTGCCAGCAGCTTAATAGGGACAGGGGGTGAGCAGTTCTTC

d_call: -
v_call: TRBV6-5
clone_size: -
j_call: TRBJ2-1
cdr3_aa: CASSKPYSEQFF
cdr3_nt: TGTGCCAGCAGTAAGCCTTATAGCGAGCAGTTCTTC

d_call: -
v_call: TRBV28
clone_size: -
j_call: TRBJ1-5
cdr3_aa: CASSPRRTKGGNQPQHF
cdr3_nt: TGTGCCAGCAGTCCCCGACGAACCAAGGGGGGCAATCAGCCCCAGCATTTT

d_call: -
v_call: TRBV18
clone_size: -
j_call: TRBJ1-6
cdr3_aa: CASSPDSGPPLHF
cdr3_nt: TGTGCCAGCTCACCGGACAGCGGACCACCCCTCCACTTT

d_call: TRBD2
v_call: TRBV7-3
clone_size: -
j_call: TRBJ2-1
cdr3_aa: CASSSGTSGGAAEQFF
cdr3_nt: TGTGCCAGCAGCTCAGGGACTAGCGGGGGGGCCGCTGAGCAGTTCTTC

d_call: -
v_call: TRBV11-3
clone_size: few
j_call: TRBJ2-2
cdr3_aa: CASSLGQNTGELFF
cdr3_nt: TGTGCCAGCAGCTTAGGACAGAACACCGGGGAGCTGTTTTTT

d_call: -
v_call: TRBV29-1
clone_size: -
j_call: TRBJ2-1
cdr3_aa: CSVSDSLARGEQFF
cdr3_nt: TGCAGCGTCAGCGACAGCCTCGCACGAGGTGAGCAGTTCTTC

d_call: TRBD1
v_call: TRBV25-1
clone_size: -
j_call: TRBJ1-4
cdr3_aa: CASRKQGLDEKLFF
cdr3_nt: TGTGCCAGCAGAAAACAGGGGTTGGATGAAAAACTGTTTTTT

d_call: TRBD1
v_call: TRBV5-1
clone_size: few
j_call: TRBJ1-1
cdr3_aa: CASSLAITGGLGTEAFF
cdr3_nt: TGCGCCAGCAGCTTGGCCATCACAGGGGGCTTGGGCACTGAAGCTTTCTTT

d_call: -
v_call: TRBV19
clone_size: -
j_call: TRBJ1-1
cdr3_aa: CASSMYRFVNTEAFF
cdr3_nt: TGTGCCAGTAGTATGTACAGGTTTGTGAACACTGAAGCTTTCTTT

d_call: TRBD1
v_call: TRBV2
clone_size: -
j_call: TRBJ2-5
cdr3_aa: CASSELGTAQETQYF
cdr3_nt: TGTGCCAGCAGTGAGCTAGGGACAGCCCAAGAGACCCAGTACTTC

d_call: -
v_call: TRBV5-1
clone_size: -
j_call: TRBJ1-3
cdr3_aa: CASSPGGALSGNTIYF
cdr3_nt: TGCGCCAGCAGCCCTGGGGGCGCTCTCTCTGGAAACACCATATATTTT

d_call: -
v_call: TRBV7-2
clone_size: few
j_call: TRBJ1-2
cdr3_aa: CASSLTDSYYGYTF
cdr3_nt: TGTGCCAGCAGCTTAACGGACAGCTACTATGGCTACACCTTC

d_call: TRBD2
v_call: TRBV7-2
clone_size: -
j_call: TRBJ2-3
cdr3_aa: CASSPRTSGRDTQYF
cdr3_nt: TGTGCCAGCAGCCCGCGGACTAGCGGGAGAGATACGCAGTATTTT

d_call: -
v_call: TRBV6-6
clone_size: -
j_call: TRBJ1-4
cdr3_aa: CASGPAGRREKLFF
cdr3_nt: TGTGCCAGCGGGCCGGCGGGAAGGAGAGAAAAACTGTTTTTT

d_call: TRBD2
v_call: TRBV5-4
clone_size: -
j_call: TRBJ2-1
cdr3_aa: CASSHGRLEVNEQFF
cdr3_nt: TGTGCCAGCAGCCACGGGAGGTTGGAGGTCAATGAGCAGTTCTTC

d_call: TRBD1
v_call: TRBV6-5
clone_size: -
j_call: TRBJ1-2
cdr3_aa: CASRDGQGDGYTF
cdr3_nt: TGTGCCAGCAGGGACGGACAGGGGGATGGCTACACCTTC

d_call: -
v_call: TRBV9
clone_size: -
j_call: TRBJ1-2
cdr3_aa: CASSVEQHGYTF
cdr3_nt: TGTGCCAGCAGCGTAGAACAACATGGCTACACCTTC

d_call: -
v_call: TRBV6-1
clone_size: -
j_call: TRBJ2-3
cdr3_aa: CASSEQRPTDTQYF
cdr3_nt: TGTGCCAGCAGTGAACAGAGGCCCACAGATACGCAGTATTTT

d_call: -
v_call: TRBV7-8
clone_size: -
j_call: TRBJ1-1
cdr3_aa: CASSLARLEDTEAFF
cdr3_nt: TGTGCCAGCAGCTTAGCGAGGTTGGAGGACACTGAAGCTTTCTTT

d_call: -
v_call: TRBV10-3
clone_size: -
j_call: TRBJ1-2
cdr3_aa: CAISEVGAAYGYTF
cdr3_nt: TGTGCCATCAGTGAAGTAGGGGCAGCGTATGGCTACACCTTC

d_call: TRBD2
v_call: TRBV10-2
clone_size: few
j_call: TRBJ2-2
cdr3_aa: CASSEGLAALTGELFF
cdr3_nt: TGCGCCAGCAGTGAAGGACTAGCGGCTCTCACCGGGGAGCTGTTTTTT

d_call: TRBD2
v_call: TRBV27
clone_size: once
j_call: TRBJ2-1
cdr3_aa: CASLGGFLSDEQFF
cdr3_nt: TGTGCCAGCCTGGGGGGGTTCCTCTCCGATGAGCAGTTCTTC

d_call: TRBD1
v_call: TRBV19
clone_size: -
j_call: TRBJ2-7
cdr3_aa: CASSPAGQGASYEQYF
cdr3_nt: TGTGCCAGTAGTCCTGCCGGACAGGGGGCCTCCTACGAGCAGTACTTC

d_call: -
v_call: TRBV28
clone_size: -
j_call: TRBJ1-5
cdr3_aa: CAITTGNNQPQHF
cdr3_nt: TGTGCCATCACGACAGGTAACAATCAGCCCCAGCATTTT

d_call: TRBD1
v_call: TRBV4-1
clone_size: few
j_call: TRBJ1-2
cdr3_aa: CASSQGDQGVNYGYTF
cdr3_nt: TGCGCCAGCAGCCAAGGCGACCAGGGGGTAAACTATGGCTACACCTTC

d_call: -
v_call: TRBV7-2
clone_size: few
j_call: TRBJ1-2
cdr3_aa: CASSVGTLANYGYTF
cdr3_nt: TGTGCCAGCAGCGTCGGGACACTAGCTAACTATGGCTACACCTTC

d_call: -
v_call: TRBV4-3
clone_size: -
j_call: TRBJ2-3
cdr3_aa: CASSQDAETSTDTQYF
cdr3_nt: TGCGCCAGCAGCCAAGATGCGGAGACTAGCACAGATACGCAGTATTTT

d_call: -
v_call: TRBV5-1
clone_size: -
j_call: TRBJ1-2
cdr3_aa: CASSINRAANYGYTF
cdr3_nt: TGCGCCAGCAGCATAAACAGGGCAGCTAACTATGGCTACACCTTC

d_call: -
v_call: TRBV7-9
clone_size: once
j_call: TRBJ1-1
cdr3_aa: CASSPTGSPMNTEAFF
cdr3_nt: TGTGCCAGCAGCCCGACAGGTTCGCCTATGAACACTGAAGCTTTCTTT

d_call: -
v_call: TRBV9
clone_size: -
j_call: TRBJ2-7
cdr3_aa: CASSVEPGGREQYF
cdr3_nt: TGTGCCAGCAGCGTAGAACCCGGGGGACGCGAGCAGTACTTC

d_call: -
v_call: TRBV7-2
clone_size: -
j_call: TRBJ1-3
cdr3_aa: CASREGPGNTIYF
cdr3_nt: TGTGCCAGCAGGGAGGGTCCTGGAAACACCATATATTTT

d_call: -
v_call: TRBV7-3
clone_size: -
j_call: TRBJ1-3
cdr3_aa: CASSLTGDLGNTIYF
cdr3_nt: TGTGCCAGCAGCTTAACCGGGGATCTCGGAAACACCATATATTTT

d_call: TRBD1
v_call: TRBV28
clone_size: -
j_call: TRBJ2-1
cdr3_aa: CASPPSGTGGWNEQFF
cdr3_nt: TGTGCCAGCCCCCCATCCGGGACAGGGGGCTGGAATGAGCAGTTCTTC

d_call: -
v_call: TRBV7-2
clone_size: -
j_call: TRBJ2-7
cdr3_aa: CASTLDSANYEQYF
cdr3_nt: TGTGCCAGCACCCTGGACAGCGCCAACTACGAGCAGTACTTC

d_call: -
v_call: TRBV5-1
clone_size: -
j_call: TRBJ2-1
cdr3_aa: CASSSSISYNEQFF
cdr3_nt: TGCGCCAGCAGCTCGAGCATTTCCTACAATGAGCAGTTCTTC

d_call: -
v_call: TRBV29-1
clone_size: -
j_call: TRBJ1-3
cdr3_aa: CSVIFEYSSGNTIYF
cdr3_nt: TGCAGCGTCATTTTTGAGTATAGCTCTGGAAACACCATATATTTT